The 28 T cell receptor beta chains given below trace back to one sample, sequenced in a study of CD8 T cells in Susac syndrome. RNA amounts of roughly 0.45 to 1 ug underwent reverse transcription with random hexamers. TCRdb fed the immunoSEQ multiplex PCR reads into MiXCR, producing one record per CDR3 protein. The table lists about 150,000 distinct CDR3 sequences, approximately 95% of them singletons, with about 0.17% in the top ten. The sequenced sample was CD4+ T cells from PBMCs. The receptor set was obtained from a human donor with Susac syndrome.

CDR3 nucleotides: TGTGCCAGCAGCCCGCGGACAGGGCTGGGACAGCCCCAGCATTTT. Protein product: CASSPRTGLGQPQHF. The chain carries TRBV7-6 and TRBJ1-5; 8 bases match TRBD1. The CDR3 length is 15 residues. The germline V gene has CDR1 SGHVS and CDR2 FNYEAQ. V lost 5 bases, J lost 7 bases, and 10 bases stayed unmatched.

The chain carries TRBV20-1 and TRBJ2-5; D unclear. Trimming removed 3 bases from V and 4 bases from J, with 12 bases in between. The CDR3 has 13 amino acids. In germline, CDR1 is DFQATT, CDR2 SNEGSKA (reference sequence). CDR3 nucleotides: TGCAGTGCTAGTGTGGGGATCGGAGAGACCCAGTACTTC. This codes for CSASVGIGETQYF.

The V and J genes are TRBV12-3 or TRBV12-4 and TRBJ1-2, with 8 bases that match TRBD1. This CDR3 is 13 amino acids long. V was pared by 5 bases and J by 6 bases, with 5 bases of the junction left unmatched. The CDR3 sequence is CASSQGQGHGYTF. The CDR3 region has the DNA TGTGCCAGCAGTCAAGGACAGGGACATGGCTACACCTTC.

This clonotype was detected a few times. This chain joins TRBV27 and TRBJ1-5, with a possible D match to TRBD1 (6 bases). The V gene's germline CDR1 is MNHEY and CDR2 SMNVEV (reference sequence). The CDR3 is 14 residues long. V lost 5 bases, J lost 3 bases, and 11 bases lay in between. For the CDR3, the DNA is TGTGCCAGCAGTCCCCGGACAGACAATCAGCCCCAGCATTTT. Protein: CASSPRTDNQPQHF.

The gene calls are TRBV11-3 and TRBJ1-1; no clear D. Germline CDR1 SGHNT, CDR2 YENEEA. V was shortened by 4 bases and J by 0 bases, with 9 bases between the two germline ends. This CDR3 region has 14 residues. CDR3 amino acids: CASSSGLLNTEAFF. The CDR3 bases are TGTGCCAGCAGCTCCGGACTGCTGAACACTGAAGCTTTCTTT.

The chain uses TRBV3-1 and TRBJ2-5; D remains ambiguous. The CDR3 runs 12 residues. Germline assignment: CDR1 LGHDT and CDR2 YNNKEL (reference sequence). V lost 5 bases, J lost 10 bases, and 14 bases lay in between. CDR3 amino acids: CASSARTKRQYF. For the CDR3, the DNA is TGTGCCAGCAGCGCCCGAACAAAGCGCCAGTACTTC.

The J gene is TRBJ1-3, the V gene TRBV1; the DNA was not used to check the table's D call, TRBD1. TRBV1 is designated a pseudogene. The CDR3 is 16 residues long. DNA for the CDR3: TGCACCAGCAGCCACAGACAGGGGGCGAGTGGAAACACCATATATTTT. Its protein product is CTSSHRQGASGNTIYF.

V gene TRBV20-1 combines with J gene TRBJ1-6; no reliable D call. Per the germline V gene, CDR1 is DFQATT and CDR2 is SNEGSKA (reference sequence). The CDR3 has 12 residues. V lost 0 bases to trimming and J lost 6 bases, with 3 bases between them. The CDR3 coding sequence is TGCAGTGCTAGAGAGAGTAATTCACCCCTCCACTTT. Translating gives CSARESNSPLHF.

V and J are TRBV12-3 or TRBV12-4 and TRBJ1-1; TRBD1 might be the D (6 bases). Trimming took 4 bases from V and 5 from J, leaving 17 bases between them. The CDR3 totals 15 residues. The CDR3 protein is CASSSVSGVGTEAFF. The DNA for the CDR3 is TGTGCCAGCAGTTCGGTCTCAGGGGTAGGGACTGAAGCTTTCTTT.

The genes are TRBV7-2 and TRBJ2-7; the match to TRBD2 covers 12 bases. The CDR3 runs to 16 residues. In germline, CDR1 is SGHTA, CDR2 FQGNSA. Unmatched junction bases numbered 6, after V lost 3 bases and J lost 3 bases. Here the CDR3 DNA reads TGTGCCAGCAGCTTCGGGACTAGCGGGTCCTACTACGAGCAGTACTTC. Its protein product is CASSFGTSGSYYEQYF.

V gene TRBV7-2 combines with J gene TRBJ2-7, with D perhaps TRBD1 (5 bases). The CDR3 sequence is 15 residues long. CDR1 is SGHTA and CDR2 is FQGNSA in the germline V gene. V was clipped by 0 bases and J by 1 base, with 10 bases between them. CDR3 coding DNA: TGTGCCAGCAGCTTAGCAGCCGACAGATCCTACGAGCAGTACTTC. The encoded protein is CASSLAADRSYEQYF.

The chain employs TRBV4-1 and TRBJ2-5; TRBD2 is a possible D gene (5 bases). Germline-derived CDR1 and CDR2 are MGHRA and YSYEKL. CDR3 length equals 17 residues. Deletions cut 0 bases from V and 1 base from J, with 15 bases between. Here the CDR3 reads CASSQDPPGVLQETQYF. CDR3 DNA: TGCGCCAGCAGCCAAGATCCCCCCGGGGTCCTCCAAGAGACCCAGTACTTC.

This chain joins TRBV21-1 and TRBJ2-7; the listed D gene, TRBD1, was not tested against the DNA. TRBV21-1 is given as a pseudogene. The CDR3 has 12 residues. DNA of the CDR3: TGTGCCGGAACAACAGGGATCTACGAGCAGTACTTC. Protein sequence: CAGTTGIYEQYF.

The chain has TRBV20-1 and TRBJ1-1, with TRBD1 as a possible D gene (5 bases). V was shortened by 6 bases and J by 4 bases, with 18 bases between the two germline ends. Germline V gene sequence: CDR1 DFQATT, CDR2 SNEGSKA (reference sequence). CDR3 length: 14 amino acids. The CDR3 region is CSARAVPTVTEAFF. The CDR3 bases are TGCAGTGCCAGGGCAGTCCCTACGGTCACTGAAGCTTTCTTT.

This chain connects TRBV29-1 to TRBJ1-5; 9 nucleotides agree with TRBD1. Germline assignment: CDR1 SQVTM and CDR2 ANQGSEA. The ends lost 7 bases at V and 3 bases at J; junction bases unmatched: 10. The CDR3 is made up of 15 amino acids. CDR3 nucleotides: TGCAGCGCCACCGTGGGACAGGGAAACAATCAGCCCCAGCATTTT. It encodes CSATVGQGNNQPQHF.

The chain joins TRBV12-3 or TRBV12-4 to TRBJ1-5; no clear D. The CDR3 loop spans 13 amino acids. Trimming took off 6 bases at V and 4 bases at J, with 10 bases between the two ends. This CDR3 reads CASSKPGNQPQHF. The CDR3 DNA is TGTGCCAGCAGCAAGCCGGGAAATCAGCCCCAGCATTTT.

V is TRBV4-3 and J is TRBJ2-3; D gene unclear. Trimming stripped 0 bases from V and 2 bases from J, with 6 bases between. This CDR3 contains 14 residues. Per the germline V gene, CDR1 is LGHNA and CDR2 is YSLEER. The DNA for the CDR3 is TGCGCCAGCAGCCAAGATAGTACCACAGATACGCAGTATTTT. It is translated as CASSQDSTTDTQYF.

V gene TRBV5-1 combines with J gene TRBJ1-2; D is ambiguous. Germline CDR1 is SGHRS and CDR2 is YFSETQ. The CDR3 loop spans 13 amino acids. V lost 0 bases to trimming and J lost 8 bases, with 11 bases between them. The CDR3 coding sequence is TGCGCCAGCAGCTTGGAAGGCTATATGGGCTACACCTTC. It codes for CASSLEGYMGYTF.

This chain joins TRBV7-2 and TRBJ2-4; the D gene is possibly TRBD1 (5 bases). Looked up from germline, CDR1 is SGHTA and CDR2 is FQGNSA. Trimming cost V 3 bases and J 4 bases, with 19 bases left between them. The CDR3 is 17 residues long. The CDR3 DNA sequence: TGTGCCAGCAGCTTTAGTTCATCAGGGCGATTAAAAAACATTCAGTACTTC. The encoded protein is CASSFSSSGRLKNIQYF. Variable domain in full (rest from reference TRBV7-2 and TRBJ2-4): GAGVSQSPSNKVTEKGKDVELRCDPISGHTALYWYRQSLGQGLEFLIYFQGNSAPDKSGLPSDRFSAERTGGSVSTLTIQRTQQEDSAVYLCASSFSSSGRLKNIQYFGAGTRLSVL.

This clonotype was recorded only once. V and J are TRBV18 and TRBJ1-1; no clear D. Germline V CDR1 and CDR2: KGHSH, LQKENI. The CDR3 has 13 residues. V was clipped by 5 bases and J by 2 bases, with 9 bases between them. The CDR3 is CASSTQRNTEAFF. The CDR3 bases are TGTGCCAGCTCAACTCAAAGAAACACTGAAGCTTTCTTT.

This clonotype was observed a handful of times. The rearrangement links TRBV3-1 to TRBJ1-1; D gene uncertain. CDR3 length: 15 residues. Trimming cost V 1 base and J 1 base, with 10 bases left between them. Looked up from germline, CDR1 is LGHDT and CDR2 is YNNKEL (reference sequence). CDR3 nucleotide sequence: TGTGCCAGCAGCCAAGGGCGGAGCGGGAACACTGAAGCTTTCTTT. Protein sequence: CASSQGRSGNTEAFF.

The chain is built from TRBV7-9 and TRBJ1-4, with unresolved D. Between the trimmed V and J ends, which lost 7 bases and 5 bases, there was a span of 17 bases. This CDR3 region has 15 residues. Germline V gene sequence: CDR1 SEHNR, CDR2 FQNEAQ (reference sequence). This chain's CDR3 is CASINPAVSNEKLFF. Here the CDR3 DNA reads TGTGCCAGCATCAACCCGGCGGTTTCCAATGAAAAACTGTTTTTT.

The table lists this clonotype with a few counts. The CDR3 sequence is CASSYPSQRTQYF. The CDR3 DNA reads as TGTGCCAGCAGTTACCCCTCACAGCGGACGCAGTATTTT. This chain uses TRBV6-2 or TRBV6-3 with TRBJ2-3; the D gene is possibly TRBD2 (5 bases). The CDR3 runs 13 residues. The V end lost 2 bases, the J end lost 9 bases, and 12 bases lay between the germline ends. Germline V gives CDR1 MNHEY, CDR2 SVGEGT.

The V and J genes are TRBV12-3 or TRBV12-4 and TRBJ2-7; maybe TRBD2 (6 bases). The CDR3 runs to 13 residues. With 7 bases removed from V and 7 bases from J, the gap between germline ends came to 17 bases. CDR3: CASIRSGAGEQYF. The CDR3 coding sequence is TGTGCCAGCATTCGAAGTGGGGCGGGGGAGCAGTACTTC.

The chain carries TRBV21-1 and TRBJ2-6; the table's D call, TRBD1, was not checked against the DNA. TRBV21-1 is designated a pseudogene. The CDR3 runs to 18 residues. The CDR3 DNA is TGTGCCAGCAGCAAAGCCTGGGACGGAACCTCTGGGGCCAACGTCCTGACTTTC. Its protein product is CASSKAWDGTSGANVLTF.

This chain links TRBV5-6 with TRBJ1-2; 8 bases fit TRBD1. The V gene end was trimmed by 0 bases and the J gene end by 3 bases; junction bases not matched to a gene: 10. The CDR3 runs to 17 residues. Per germline, CDR1 SGHDT and CDR2 YYEEEE. Here the CDR3 DNA reads TGTGCCAGCAGCTTGGGGCCCGGGACAGGACCTTACTATGGCTACACCTTC. Protein: CASSLGPGTGPYYGYTF.

The chain uses TRBV12-5 and TRBJ2-5; 9 bases are a match to TRBD1. Trimming at V came to 6 bases and at J to 2 bases, leaving 1 base not matched to a gene. CDR3 length: 13 residues. Germline CDR1 LGHNT, CDR2 FRNRAP. The CDR3 sequence: CASGDRGQETQYF. CDR3 nucleotide sequence: TGTGCTAGTGGCGACAGGGGGCAAGAGACCCAGTACTTC.

The chain couples TRBV29-1 to TRBJ2-7; unclear D gene. Germline V CDR1 and CDR2: SQVTM, ANQGSEA. V was shortened by 7 bases and J by 3 bases, with 19 bases between the two germline ends. The CDR3 loop spans 14 amino acids. The CDR3 here is CSAWTEFPLYEQYF. DNA of the CDR3: TGCAGCGCATGGACGGAATTCCCCCTCTACGAGCAGTACTTC.